The 9 T cell receptor beta chains below come from one sample, sequenced in a study of blood T cell repertoires in COVID-19. The repertoire was sequenced with immunoSEQ multiplex PCR; TCRdb's copy has only in-frame clones and lacks some. This table has more than 60,000 clones, about 88% appearing once. The sample taken for sequencing was peripheral blood. Receptors originate from a woman in her sixties or seventies with COVID-19, enrolled during active disease.

V gene TRBV5-1 combines with J gene TRBJ2-1; possible D gene TRBD1, 5 bases. Between the trimmed V and J ends, which lost 0 bases and 3 bases, there was a span of 13 bases. CDR1 and CDR2 from the germline V gene are SGHRS and YFSETQ. The CDR3 consists of 16 residues. For the CDR3, the DNA is TGCGCCAGCAGCTTGGACGTGGGGCTTGTCTACAATGAGCAGTTCTTC. Protein sequence: CASSLDVGLVYNEQFF.

This chain links TRBV11-3 with TRBJ1-1; unclear D gene. V lost 1 base and J lost 7, with 10 bases in between. The CDR3 is made up of 13 amino acids. The germline CDR1 and CDR2 sequences are SGHNT and YENEEA. CDR3 bases: TGTGCCAGCAGCTTAGGCCCCCAGCGTGAAGCTTTCTTT. Amino acids: CASSLGPQREAFF.

The chain has TRBV12-3 or TRBV12-4 and TRBJ2-2; D gene ambiguous. CDR3 size: 13 residues. V was cut by 1 base and J by 7 bases, with 7 bases left in between. CDR3 sequence: CASSLDGLGELFF. For the CDR3, the DNA is TGTGCCAGCAGTTTAGATGGCCTCGGGGAGCTGTTTTTT.

The V and J genes are TRBV19 and TRBJ2-3; 15 bases line up with TRBD2. The CDR3 totals 21 residues. V was pared by 4 bases and J by 5 bases, with 19 bases of the junction left unmatched. Germline V gives CDR1 LNHDA, CDR2 SQIVND (reference sequence). The DNA of the CDR3 is TGTGCCAGTAGTAACCCTCCGGGACTAGCGGGAGGCCAGGCCGGTTTAGATACGCAGTATTTT. Encoded protein: CASSNPPGLAGGQAGLDTQYF.

The gene calls are TRBV6-2 or TRBV6-3 and TRBJ2-7; D not resolved. The CDR3 is 14 amino acids. Trimming pared 2 bases from V and 0 bases from J, leaving 8 bases between. CDR1 and CDR2 from the germline V gene are MNHEY and SVGEGT. In DNA, the CDR3 is TGTGCCAGCAGTTACGAGGCTAGCTCCTACGAGCAGTACTTC. This translates into CASSYEASSYEQYF.

The V call is TRBV25-1, the J call TRBJ2-2, with D possibly being TRBD1 (5 bases). Germline values: CDR1 MGHDK, CDR2 SYGVNS. The CDR3 spans 15 residues. Between the trimmed V and J ends, which lost 3 bases and 4 bases, there was a span of 12 bases. CDR3 sequence: CASSDRKGFTGELFF. DNA for the CDR3: TGTGCCAGCAGTGATCGGAAGGGGTTCACCGGGGAGCTGTTTTTT.

The V gene is TRBV30, the J gene TRBJ1-4; D call uncertain. Germline V gene lookup returns CDR1 GTSNPN and CDR2 SVGIG (reference sequence). This CDR3 contains 12 residues. V shed 2 bases and J shed 10 bases, with 11 bases lying between them. This CDR3 is CAWSFRTAKLFF. The DNA of the CDR3 is TGTGCCTGGAGTTTTAGGACTGCAAAACTGTTTTTT.

The chain recombines TRBV6-6 with TRBJ2-5; TRBD1 aligns across 7 bases. This CDR3 comprises 14 residues. Germline V CDR1 and CDR2: MNHNY, SVGAGI (reference sequence). V shed 7 bases and J 7 bases; nucleotides not matched to a gene: 12. Written as DNA, the CDR3 is TGTGCCAGCACTGCACGTAGGGACAGCTCGACCCAGTACTTC. This codes for CASTARRDSSTQYF.

The rearrangement uses TRBV10-2 and TRBJ1-5, with TRBD1 matching over 8 bases. Per germline, CDR1 WSHSY and CDR2 SAAADI. The CDR3 has 14 amino acids. Trimming removed 6 bases from V and 3 bases from J; junction bases left unmatched: 4. The CDR3 spells CASRQGQDNQPQHF. Written as DNA, the CDR3 is TGCGCCAGCAGACAGGGACAGGACAATCAGCCCCAGCATTTT.